Listed here are 8 T cell receptor beta chains from one sample, sequenced in a study of blood T cells in healthy people across ages. A second 7 to 11 cycle PCR used barcoded and J-beta primers. TCRdb called the 5' RACE reads again in MiXCR, with one record for every CDR3 protein. The sample has about 830,000 distinct CDR3 sequences, approximately 65% seen once. The sequenced sample was blood. The receptors come from a man in his thirties or forties in good health.

This clonotype was observed a handful of times. The chain has TRBV24-1 and TRBJ2-1; 8 bases map to TRBD2. CDR3 size: 18 residues. CDR1 and CDR2 from the germline V gene are KGHDR and SFDVKD. V shed 4 bases, J shed 2 bases, and the junction held 12 bases outside the gene matches. CDR3 in amino acids: CATSDRGGLSLAYNEQFF. Here the CDR3 DNA reads TGTGCCACCAGTGACCGGGGGGGGTTGAGCCTAGCCTACAATGAGCAGTTCTTC.

The chain employs TRBV5-1 and TRBJ2-3, with D perhaps assigned TRBD1 or TRBD2 (5 bases each). This CDR3 has 14 amino acids. Between the trimmed V and J ends, which lost 4 bases and 1 base, there was a span of 10 bases. Germline V CDR1 and CDR2: SGHRS, YFSETQ. CDR3 sequence (DNA): TGCGCCAGCAGCCGGGACCCAGGCACAGATACGCAGTATTTT. It encodes CASSRDPGTDTQYF.

V gene TRBV12-3 or TRBV12-4 combines with J gene TRBJ1-5; 9 bases align to TRBD1. The CDR3 has 14 residues. V lost 6 bases and J lost 8; bases outside the gene matches: 8. CDR3 residues: CASSRDRVIEPQHF. CDR3 DNA sequence: TGTGCCAGCAGCCGGGACAGGGTTATTGAGCCCCAGCATTTT.

V usage is TRBV7-9 and J usage is TRBJ2-4; TRBD1 matches 8 bases. Germline CDR1 is SEHNR and CDR2 is FQNEAQ (reference sequence). V shed 5 bases, J shed 2 bases, and the junction held 14 bases outside the gene matches. CDR3 length: 18 residues. The CDR3 DNA follows: TGTGCCAGCAGCCCACCACTCGACAGGGGTATTACCAAAAACATTCAGTACTTC. Translating it yields CASSPPLDRGITKNIQYF.

The chain has TRBV20-1 and TRBJ1-2, with D possibly matching TRBD1 (5 bases). V lost 1 base, J lost 2 bases, and 11 bases lay in between. Germline V gene lookup returns CDR1 DFQATT and CDR2 SNEGSKA (reference sequence). The CDR3 contains 14 residues. CDR3 region: CSARGEGENYGYTF. DNA of the CDR3: TGCAGTGCTAGAGGTGAAGGGGAGAACTATGGCTACACCTTC.

This chain uses TRBV11-2 with TRBJ2-7, with a tentative D call TRBD1 (5 bases). Germline CDR1 reads SGHAT; CDR2 reads FQNNGV. The CDR3 has 18 amino acids. V lost 0 bases to trimming and J lost 6 bases, with 24 bases between them. Here the CDR3 reads CASSLDRVFGRVPSEQYF. Here the CDR3 DNA reads TGTGCCAGCAGCTTAGATCGGGTATTTGGCAGGGTACCTAGCGAGCAGTACTTC.

This sequence joins TRBV7-2 and TRBJ1-2; 10 bases align to TRBD1. Unmatched junction bases numbered 7, after V lost 7 bases and J lost 5 bases. Germline V gene sequence: CDR1 SGHTA, CDR2 FQGNSA. The CDR3 has 14 amino acids. The CDR3: CASTPGQGKYGYTF. CDR3 in DNA: TGTGCCAGCACCCCGGGACAGGGGAAATATGGCTACACCTTC.

The gene calls are TRBV25-1 and TRBJ1-2, with D possibly matching TRBD1 (6 bases). Deletions cut 4 bases from V and 8 bases from J, with 8 bases between. Looked up from germline, CDR1 is MGHDK and CDR2 is SYGVNS. This CDR3 is built from 11 residues. The CDR3 spells CASSGRGGYTF. CDR3 bases: TGTGCCAGCAGTGGGAGGGGGGGCTACACCTTC.